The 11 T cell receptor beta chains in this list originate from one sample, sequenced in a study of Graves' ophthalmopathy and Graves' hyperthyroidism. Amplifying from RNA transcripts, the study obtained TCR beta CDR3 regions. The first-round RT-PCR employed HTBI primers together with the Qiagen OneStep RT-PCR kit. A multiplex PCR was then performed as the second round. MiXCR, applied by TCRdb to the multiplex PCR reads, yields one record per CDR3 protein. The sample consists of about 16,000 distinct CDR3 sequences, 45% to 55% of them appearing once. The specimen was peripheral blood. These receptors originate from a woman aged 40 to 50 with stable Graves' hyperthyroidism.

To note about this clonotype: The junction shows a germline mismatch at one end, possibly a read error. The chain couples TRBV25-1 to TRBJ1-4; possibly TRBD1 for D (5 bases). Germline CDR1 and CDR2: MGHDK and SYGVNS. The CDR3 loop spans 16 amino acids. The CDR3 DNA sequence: TGCGCCAGCAGCCAAGGGGATATTCGGGAGGATGAAAAACTGTTTTTT. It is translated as CASSQGDIREDEKLFF.

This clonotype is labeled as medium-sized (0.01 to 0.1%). The CDR3 loop is CASSVGGLANNEQFF. Written as DNA, the CDR3 is TGTGCCAGCAGCGTAGGGGGACTAGCGAACAATGAGCAGTTCTTC. The chain recombines TRBV7-2 with TRBJ2-1; TRBD2 agrees at 10 bases. The V gene end was trimmed by 5 bases and the J gene end by 5 bases; junction bases not matched to a gene: 6. This CDR3 region has 15 residues. Per germline, CDR1 SGHTA and CDR2 FQGNSA.

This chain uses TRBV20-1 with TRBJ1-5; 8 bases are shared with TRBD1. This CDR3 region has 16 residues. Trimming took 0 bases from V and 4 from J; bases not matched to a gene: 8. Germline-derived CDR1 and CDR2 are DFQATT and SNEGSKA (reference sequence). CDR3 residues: CSAREGGQGGNQPQHF. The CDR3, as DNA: TGCAGTGCTAGAGAGGGCGGACAGGGAGGGAATCAGCCCCAGCATTTT.

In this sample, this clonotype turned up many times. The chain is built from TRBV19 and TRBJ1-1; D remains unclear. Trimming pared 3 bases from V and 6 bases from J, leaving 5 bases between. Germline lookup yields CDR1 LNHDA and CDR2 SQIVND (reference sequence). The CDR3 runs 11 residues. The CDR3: CASSIGPEAFF. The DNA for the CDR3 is TGTGCCAGTAGTATTGGCCCTGAAGCTTTCTTT.

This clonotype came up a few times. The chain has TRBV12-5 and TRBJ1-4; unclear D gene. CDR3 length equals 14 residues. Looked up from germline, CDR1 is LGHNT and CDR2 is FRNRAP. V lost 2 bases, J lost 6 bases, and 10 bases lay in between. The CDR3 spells CASGLYGRDEKLFF. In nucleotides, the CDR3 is TGTGCTAGTGGTTTGTACGGGCGTGATGAAAAACTGTTTTTT.

The CDR3 coding sequence is TGTGCCAGCAGCCAAGGGTGGTCTAACTATGGCTACACCTTC. Protein: CASSQGWSNYGYTF. V gene TRBV3-1 combines with J gene TRBJ1-2, with unresolved D. Germline V lookup: CDR1 LGHDT, CDR2 YNNKEL (reference sequence). V was shortened by 1 base and J by 0 bases, with 6 bases between the two germline ends. This CDR3 comprises 14 residues.

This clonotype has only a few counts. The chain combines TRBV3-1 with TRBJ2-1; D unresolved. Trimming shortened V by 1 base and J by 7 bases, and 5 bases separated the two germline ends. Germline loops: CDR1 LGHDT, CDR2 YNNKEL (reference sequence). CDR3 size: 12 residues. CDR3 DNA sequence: TGTGCCAGCAGCCAAGCAGTGAATGAGCAGTTCTTC. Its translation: CASSQAVNEQFF.

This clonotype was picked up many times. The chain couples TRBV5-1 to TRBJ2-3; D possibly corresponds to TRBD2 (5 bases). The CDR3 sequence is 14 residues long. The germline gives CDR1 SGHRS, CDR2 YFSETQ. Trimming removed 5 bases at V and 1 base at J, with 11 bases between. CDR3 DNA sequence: TGCGCCAGCAGGGCGGGTCTCGGCACAGATACGCAGTATTTT. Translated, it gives CASRAGLGTDTQYF.

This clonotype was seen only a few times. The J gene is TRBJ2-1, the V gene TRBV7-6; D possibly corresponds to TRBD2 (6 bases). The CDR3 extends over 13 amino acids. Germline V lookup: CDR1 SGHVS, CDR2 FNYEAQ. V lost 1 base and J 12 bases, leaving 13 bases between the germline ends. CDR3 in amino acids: CASSLESRLGQFF. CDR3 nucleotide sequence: TGTGCCAGCAGCTTAGAATCCCGACTAGGGCAGTTCTTC.

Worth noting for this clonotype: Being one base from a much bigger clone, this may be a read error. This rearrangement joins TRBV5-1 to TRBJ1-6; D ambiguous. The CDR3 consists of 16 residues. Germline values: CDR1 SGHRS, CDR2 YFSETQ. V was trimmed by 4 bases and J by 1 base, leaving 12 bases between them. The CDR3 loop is CASSVPPESYNSPLHF. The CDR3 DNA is TGCGCCAGCAGCGTACCTCCTGAATCCTATAATTCACCCCTCCACTTT.

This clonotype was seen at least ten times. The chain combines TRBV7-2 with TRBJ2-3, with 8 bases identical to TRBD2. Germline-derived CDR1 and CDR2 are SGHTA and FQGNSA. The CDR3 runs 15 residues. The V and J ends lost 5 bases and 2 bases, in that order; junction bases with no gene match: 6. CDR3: CASSPSGGVTDTQYF. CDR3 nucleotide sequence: TGTGCCAGCAGCCCCTCGGGGGGGGTCACAGATACGCAGTATTTT.